The sequence of this T cell receptor beta chain was determined in a study of early T cells in non-severe SARS-CoV-2 infection. Study in general: RNA in bulk from unsorted whole blood was sequenced, and chains were unpaired.

This clonotype was counted a few times. Trimming took 2 bases from V and 1 from J, leaving 8 bases between them. The CDR3 length is 13 residues. Looked up from germline, CDR1 is GTSNPN and CDR2 is SVGIG (reference sequence). Attached unique molecular identifiers marked individual cDNA molecules. MiXCR was run by TCRdb on the 5' RACE reads, yielding one entry per CDR3 protein. There are about 99,000 distinct CDR3 sequences in the sample; about 15% occur only once, and 0.95% to 1.5% lies in the top ten. The chain carries TRBV30 and TRBJ1-1; a possible D gene is TRBD1 (6 bases). This receptor was identified in an adult who was a healthcare worker with PCR-confirmed SARS-CoV-2 infection or an uninfected control (not recorded which). Source material: whole blood. The CDR3 spells CAWSTGANTEAFF. The CDR3 DNA sequence: TGTGCCTGGAGTACGGGGGCGAACACTGAAGCTTTCTTT.